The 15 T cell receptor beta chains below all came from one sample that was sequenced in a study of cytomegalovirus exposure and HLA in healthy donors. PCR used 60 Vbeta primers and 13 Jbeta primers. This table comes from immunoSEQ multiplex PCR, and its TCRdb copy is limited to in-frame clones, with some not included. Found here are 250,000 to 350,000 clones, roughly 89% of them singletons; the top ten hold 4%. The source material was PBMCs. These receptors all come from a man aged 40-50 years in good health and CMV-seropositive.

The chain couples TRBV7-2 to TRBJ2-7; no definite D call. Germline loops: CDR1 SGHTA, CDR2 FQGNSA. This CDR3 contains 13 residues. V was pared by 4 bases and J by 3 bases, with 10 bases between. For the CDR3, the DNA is TGTGCCAGCAGCTCCATTTCGGGCTACGAGCAGTACTTC. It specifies CASSSISGYEQYF.

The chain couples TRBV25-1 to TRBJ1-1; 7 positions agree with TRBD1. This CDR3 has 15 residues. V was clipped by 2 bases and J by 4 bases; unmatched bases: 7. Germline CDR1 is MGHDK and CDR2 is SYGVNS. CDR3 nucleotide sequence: TGTGCCAGCAGTGAAAGGGGCAGGGGGGCCACTGAAGCTTTCTTT. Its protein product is CASSERGRGATEAFF.

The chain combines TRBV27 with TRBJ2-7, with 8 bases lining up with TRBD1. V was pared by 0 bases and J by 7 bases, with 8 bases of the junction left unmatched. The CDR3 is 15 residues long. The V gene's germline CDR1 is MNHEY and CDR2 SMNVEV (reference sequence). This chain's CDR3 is CASSLSGQGAGEQYF. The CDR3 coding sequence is TGTGCCAGCAGTTTATCGGGGCAGGGGGCCGGAGAGCAGTACTTC.

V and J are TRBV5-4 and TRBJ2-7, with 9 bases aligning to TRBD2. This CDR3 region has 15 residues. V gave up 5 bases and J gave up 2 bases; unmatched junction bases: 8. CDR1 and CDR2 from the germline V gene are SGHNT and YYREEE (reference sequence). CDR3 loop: CASSDSGSDTYEQYF. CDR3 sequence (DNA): TGTGCCAGCAGTGATAGCGGGAGTGACACCTACGAGCAGTACTTC.

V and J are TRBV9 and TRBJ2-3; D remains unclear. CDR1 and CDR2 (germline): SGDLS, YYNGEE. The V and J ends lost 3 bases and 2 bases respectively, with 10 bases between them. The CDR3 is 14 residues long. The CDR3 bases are TGTGCCAGCAGCGCAGGTGGTTACACAGATACGCAGTATTTT. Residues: CASSAGGYTDTQYF.

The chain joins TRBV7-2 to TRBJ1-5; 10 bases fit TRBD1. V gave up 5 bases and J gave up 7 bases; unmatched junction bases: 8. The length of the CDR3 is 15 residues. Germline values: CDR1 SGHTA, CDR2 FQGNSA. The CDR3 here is CASSERQGAGQPQHF. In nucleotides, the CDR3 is TGTGCCAGCAGCGAACGACAGGGGGCTGGCCAGCCCCAGCATTTT. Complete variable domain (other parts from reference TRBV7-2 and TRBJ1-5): GAGVSQSPSNKVTEKGKDVELRCDPISGHTALYWYRQSLGQGLEFLIYFQGNSAPDKSGLPSDRFSAERTGGSVSTLTIQRTQQEDSAVYLCASSERQGAGQPQHFGDGTRLSIL.

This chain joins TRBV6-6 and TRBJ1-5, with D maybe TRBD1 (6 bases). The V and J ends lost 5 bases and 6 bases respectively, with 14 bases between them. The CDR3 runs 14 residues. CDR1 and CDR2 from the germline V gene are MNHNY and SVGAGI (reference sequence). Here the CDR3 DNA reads TGTGCCAGCAGTACGTACAGGGACCCTCAGCCCCAGCATTTT. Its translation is CASSTYRDPQPQHF.

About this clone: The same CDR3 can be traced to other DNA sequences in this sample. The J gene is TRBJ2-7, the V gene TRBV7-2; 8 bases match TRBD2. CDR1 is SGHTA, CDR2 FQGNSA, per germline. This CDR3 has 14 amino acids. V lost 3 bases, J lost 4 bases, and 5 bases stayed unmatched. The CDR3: CASSFRTSSYEQYF. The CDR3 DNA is TGTGCCAGCAGCTTTAGGACTAGCAGTTACGAGCAGTACTTC.

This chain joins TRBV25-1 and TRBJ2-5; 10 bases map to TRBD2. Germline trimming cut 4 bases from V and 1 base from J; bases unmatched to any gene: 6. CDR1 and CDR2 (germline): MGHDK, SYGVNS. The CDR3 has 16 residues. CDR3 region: CASSASASGSQETQYF. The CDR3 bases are TGTGCCAGCAGTGCATCTGCTAGCGGGAGCCAAGAGACCCAGTACTTC.

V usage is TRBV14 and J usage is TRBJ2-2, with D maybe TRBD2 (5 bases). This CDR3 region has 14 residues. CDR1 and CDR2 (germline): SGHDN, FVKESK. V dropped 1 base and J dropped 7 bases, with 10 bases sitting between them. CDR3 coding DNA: TGTGCCAGCAGCCAAGGGCTAGCAATCGGGGAGCTGTTTTTT. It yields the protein CASSQGLAIGELFF.

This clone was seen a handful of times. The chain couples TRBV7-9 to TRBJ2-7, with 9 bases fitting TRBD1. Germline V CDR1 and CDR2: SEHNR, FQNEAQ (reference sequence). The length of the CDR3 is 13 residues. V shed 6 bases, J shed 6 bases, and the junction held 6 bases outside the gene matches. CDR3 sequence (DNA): TGTGCCAGCAGTTCAACAGGGGGCGCCGAGCAGTACTTC. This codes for CASSSTGGAEQYF.

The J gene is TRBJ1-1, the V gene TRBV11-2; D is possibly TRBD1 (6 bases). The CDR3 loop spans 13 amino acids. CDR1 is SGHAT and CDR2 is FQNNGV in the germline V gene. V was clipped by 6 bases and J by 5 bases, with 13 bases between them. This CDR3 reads CASSLRGRTEAFF. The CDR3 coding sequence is TGTGCCAGCAGTCTCAGGGGAAGGACTGAAGCTTTCTTT.

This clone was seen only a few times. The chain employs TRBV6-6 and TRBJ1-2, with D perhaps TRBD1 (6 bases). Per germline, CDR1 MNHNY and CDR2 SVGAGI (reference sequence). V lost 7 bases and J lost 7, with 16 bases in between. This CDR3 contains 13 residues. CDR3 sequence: CASTPGRGSGYTF. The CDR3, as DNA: TGTGCCAGCACCCCGGGTAGGGGGTCTGGCTACACCTTC.

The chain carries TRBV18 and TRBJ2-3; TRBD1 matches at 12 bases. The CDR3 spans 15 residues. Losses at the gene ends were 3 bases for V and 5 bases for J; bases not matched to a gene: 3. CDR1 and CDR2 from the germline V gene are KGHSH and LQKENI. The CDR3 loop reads CASSPGQGAGDTQYF. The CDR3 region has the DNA TGTGCCAGCTCACCGGGACAGGGGGCCGGAGATACGCAGTATTTT. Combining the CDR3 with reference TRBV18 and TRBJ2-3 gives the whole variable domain NAGVMQNPRHLVRRRGQEARLRCSPMKGHSHVYWYRQLPEEGLKFMVYLQKENIIDESGMPKERFSAEFPKEGPSILRIQQVVRGDSAAYFCASSPGQGAGDTQYFGPGTRLTVL.

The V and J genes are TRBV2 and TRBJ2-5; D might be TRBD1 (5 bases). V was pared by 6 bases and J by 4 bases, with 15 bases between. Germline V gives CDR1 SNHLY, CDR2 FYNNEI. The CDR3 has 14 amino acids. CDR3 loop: CASRDDRTGETQYF. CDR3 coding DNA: TGTGCCAGCAGGGACGACAGAACGGGAGAGACCCAGTACTTC.